One and the same sample provided the 4 T cell receptor beta chains below, sequenced in a study of T cell repertoires in cytomegalovirus infection. The antigens these receptors bind are not known. In TCRdb, the reads were re-called with MiXCR into one record per CDR3 protein. Here the sample spans 200,000 to 250,000 distinct CDR3 sequences, about 38% being singletons. Sample: CD8+ T cells from cultured PBMCs, taken from culture after CMV antigen stimulation. The receptors stem from a human donor in good health (CMV status not recorded). Some clones in this sample may be carry-over from other donors' samples.

V usage is TRBV2 and J usage is TRBJ2-1; D not certain. Between the trimmed V and J ends, which lost 8 bases and 6 bases, there was a span of 8 bases. The CDR3 spans 11 residues. Germline V gives CDR1 SNHLY, CDR2 FYNNEI. CDR3 region: CASHPPNEQFF. In DNA, the CDR3 is TGTGCCAGCCACCCCCCCAATGAGCAGTTCTTC.

The rearrangement joins TRBV20-1 to TRBJ2-2; 7 bases align to TRBD1. Germline lookup yields CDR1 DFQATT and CDR2 SNEGSKA (reference sequence). V dropped 4 bases and J dropped 2; count of bases not matched to a gene: 7. The CDR3 runs 15 residues. CDR3 amino acids: CSATPGTANTGELFF. CDR3 sequence (DNA): TGCAGTGCTACCCCCGGGACAGCTAACACCGGGGAGCTGTTTTTT.

A single count supports this clonotype. J is TRBJ2-1 and V is TRBV6-1, with D uncertain. The CDR3 contains 14 residues. Germline V gene sequence: CDR1 MNHNS, CDR2 SASEGT. V gave up 7 bases and J gave up 0 bases, with 10 bases separating them. The CDR3 bases are TGTGCCAGCAAGACTGTCGTCTCCTACAATGAGCAGTTCTTC. This codes for CASKTVVSYNEQFF.

The chain employs TRBV28 and TRBJ2-7; D is unclear. V lost 5 bases to trimming and J lost 1 base, with 6 bases between them. Germline lookup yields CDR1 MDHEN and CDR2 SYDVKM. This CDR3 contains 12 residues. The CDR3 protein is CASSTLSYEQYF. The DNA of the CDR3 is TGTGCCAGCAGTACCCTTTCCTACGAGCAGTACTTC.